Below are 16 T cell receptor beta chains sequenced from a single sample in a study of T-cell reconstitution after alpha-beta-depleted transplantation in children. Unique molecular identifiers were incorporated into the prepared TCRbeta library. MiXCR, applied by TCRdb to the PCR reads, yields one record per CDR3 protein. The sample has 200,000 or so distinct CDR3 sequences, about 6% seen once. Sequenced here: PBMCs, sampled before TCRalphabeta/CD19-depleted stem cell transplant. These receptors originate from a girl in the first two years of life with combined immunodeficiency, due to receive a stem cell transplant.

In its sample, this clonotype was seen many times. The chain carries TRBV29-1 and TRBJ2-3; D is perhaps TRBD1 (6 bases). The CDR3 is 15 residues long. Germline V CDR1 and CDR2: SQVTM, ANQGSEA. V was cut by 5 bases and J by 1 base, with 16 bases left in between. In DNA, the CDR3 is TGCAGCGTTCCTAGGACAGCCATACGCACAGATACGCAGTATTTT. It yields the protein CSVPRTAIRTDTQYF.

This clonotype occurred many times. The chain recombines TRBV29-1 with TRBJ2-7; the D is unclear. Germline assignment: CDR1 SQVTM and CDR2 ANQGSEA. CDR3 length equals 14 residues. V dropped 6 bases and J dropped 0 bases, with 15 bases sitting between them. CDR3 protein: CSVVLLASSYEQYF. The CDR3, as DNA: TGCAGCGTGGTACTACTTGCCAGCTCCTACGAGCAGTACTTC.

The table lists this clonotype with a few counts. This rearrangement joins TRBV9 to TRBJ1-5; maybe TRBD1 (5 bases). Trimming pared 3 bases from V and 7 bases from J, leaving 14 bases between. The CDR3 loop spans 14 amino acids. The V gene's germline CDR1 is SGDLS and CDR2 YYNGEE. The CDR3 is CASSEGSGEQPQHF. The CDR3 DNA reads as TGTGCCAGCAGCGAGGGGAGTGGGGAGCAGCCCCAGCATTTT.

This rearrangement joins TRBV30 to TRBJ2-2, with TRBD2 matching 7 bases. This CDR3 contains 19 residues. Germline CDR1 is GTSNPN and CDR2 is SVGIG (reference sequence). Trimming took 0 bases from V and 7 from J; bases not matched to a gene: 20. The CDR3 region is CAWSVEGGLAAPWNGELFF. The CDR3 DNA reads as TGTGCCTGGAGTGTAGAGGGCGGCCTAGCGGCCCCTTGGAACGGGGAGCTGTTTTTT.

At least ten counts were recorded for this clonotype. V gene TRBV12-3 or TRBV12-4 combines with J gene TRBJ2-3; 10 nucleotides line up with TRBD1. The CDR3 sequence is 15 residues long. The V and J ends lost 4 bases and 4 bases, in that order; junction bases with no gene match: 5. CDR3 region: CASSSGDRGADTQYF. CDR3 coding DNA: TGTGCCAGCAGTTCCGGGGACAGGGGAGCAGATACGCAGTATTTT.

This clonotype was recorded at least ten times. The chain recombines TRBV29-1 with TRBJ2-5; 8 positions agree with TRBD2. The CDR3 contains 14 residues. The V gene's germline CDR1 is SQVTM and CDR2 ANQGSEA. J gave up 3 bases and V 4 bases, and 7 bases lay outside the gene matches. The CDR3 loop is CSVAGLGVKETQYF. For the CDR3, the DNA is TGCAGCGTTGCGGGACTAGGGGTTAAAGAGACCCAGTACTTC.

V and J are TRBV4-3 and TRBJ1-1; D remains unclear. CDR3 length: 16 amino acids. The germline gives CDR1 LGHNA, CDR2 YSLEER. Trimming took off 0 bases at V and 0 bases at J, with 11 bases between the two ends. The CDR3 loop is CASSQDSLKMNTEAFF. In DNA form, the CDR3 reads TGCGCCAGCAGCCAAGACTCCCTAAAGATGAACACTGAAGCTTTCTTT.

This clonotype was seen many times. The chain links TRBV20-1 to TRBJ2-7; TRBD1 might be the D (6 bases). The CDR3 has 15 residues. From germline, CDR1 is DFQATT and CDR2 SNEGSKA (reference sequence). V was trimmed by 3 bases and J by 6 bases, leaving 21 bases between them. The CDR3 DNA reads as TGCAGTGCTAGTAAGGCTAGGGGGACGTTGATCGAGCAGTACTTC. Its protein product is CSASKARGTLIEQYF.

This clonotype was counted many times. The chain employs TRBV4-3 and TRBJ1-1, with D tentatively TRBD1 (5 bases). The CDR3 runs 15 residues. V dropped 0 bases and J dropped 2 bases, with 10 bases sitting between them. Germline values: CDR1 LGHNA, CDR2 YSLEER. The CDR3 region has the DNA TGCGCCAGCAGCCAAGACTCGGGGGTAAACACTGAAGCTTTCTTT. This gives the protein CASSQDSGVNTEAFF.

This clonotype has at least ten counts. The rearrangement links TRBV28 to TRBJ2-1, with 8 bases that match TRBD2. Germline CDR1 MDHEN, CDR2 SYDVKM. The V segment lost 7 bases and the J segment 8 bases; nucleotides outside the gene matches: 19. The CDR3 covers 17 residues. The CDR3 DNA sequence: TGTGCCAGCACCTTTCCCGGACTAGCTCCAGAGGGGTATGAGCAGTTCTTC. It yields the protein CASTFPGLAPEGYEQFF.

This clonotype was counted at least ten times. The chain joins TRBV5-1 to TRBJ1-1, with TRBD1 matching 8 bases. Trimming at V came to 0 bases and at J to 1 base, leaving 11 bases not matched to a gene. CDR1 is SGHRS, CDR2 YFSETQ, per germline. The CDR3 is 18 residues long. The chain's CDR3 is CASSLVTGDLQANTEAFF. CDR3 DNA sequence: TGCGCCAGCAGCTTGGTGACAGGGGACCTCCAGGCGAACACTGAAGCTTTCTTT. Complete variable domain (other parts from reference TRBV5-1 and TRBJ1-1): KAGVTQTPRYLIKTRGQQVTLSCSPISGHRSVSWYQQTPGQGLQFLFEYFSETQRNKGNFPGRFSGRQFSNSRSEMNVSTLELGDSALYLCASSLVTGDLQANTEAFFGQGTRLTVV.

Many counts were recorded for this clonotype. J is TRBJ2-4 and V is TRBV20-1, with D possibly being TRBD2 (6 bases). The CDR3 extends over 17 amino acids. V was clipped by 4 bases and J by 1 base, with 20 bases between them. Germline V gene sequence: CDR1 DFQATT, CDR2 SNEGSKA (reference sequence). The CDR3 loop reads CSANKLGGVWAKNIQYF. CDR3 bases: TGCAGTGCTAACAAATTAGGAGGGGTGTGGGCCAAAAACATTCAGTACTTC.

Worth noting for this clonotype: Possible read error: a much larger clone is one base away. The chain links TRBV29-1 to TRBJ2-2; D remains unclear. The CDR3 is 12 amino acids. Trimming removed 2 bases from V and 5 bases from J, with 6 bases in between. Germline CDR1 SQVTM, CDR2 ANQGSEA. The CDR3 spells CSVEWSTGELFF. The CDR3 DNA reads TGCAGCGTTGAATGGTCGACCGGGGAGCTGTTTTTT.

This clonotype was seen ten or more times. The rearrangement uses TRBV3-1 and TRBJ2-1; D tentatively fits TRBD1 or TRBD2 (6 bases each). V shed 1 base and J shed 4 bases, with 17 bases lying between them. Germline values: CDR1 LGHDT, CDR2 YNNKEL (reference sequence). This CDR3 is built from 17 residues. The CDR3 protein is CASSQGPPGAPYNEQFF. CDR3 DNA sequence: TGTGCCAGCAGCCAAGGACCTCCGGGGGCGCCTTACAATGAGCAGTTCTTC.

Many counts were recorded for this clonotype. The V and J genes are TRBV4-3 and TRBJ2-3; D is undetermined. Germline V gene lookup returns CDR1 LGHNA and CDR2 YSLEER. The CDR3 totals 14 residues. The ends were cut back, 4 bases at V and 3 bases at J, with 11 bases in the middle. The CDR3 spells CASSRQDYTDTQYF. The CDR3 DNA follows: TGCGCCAGCAGCCGCCAGGATTATACAGATACGCAGTATTTT.

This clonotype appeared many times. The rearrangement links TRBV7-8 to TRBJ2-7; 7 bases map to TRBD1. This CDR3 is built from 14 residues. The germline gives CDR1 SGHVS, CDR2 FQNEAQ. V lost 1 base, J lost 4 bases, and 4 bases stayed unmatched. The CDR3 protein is CASSLVPGGYEQYF. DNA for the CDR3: TGTGCCAGCAGCTTAGTTCCAGGGGGATACGAGCAGTACTTC.